Listed below are T cell receptor beta chains from one sample, sequenced in a study of blood T cell repertoires in COVID-19. Sequencing was performed with immunoSEQ multiplex PCR; in TCRdb, only in-frame clones are kept and a portion is missing. The sample includes approximately 100,000 clones, around 81% of them seen just once. The sequenced sample was peripheral blood. Receptor source: a human donor in a cohort sampled during active COVID-19. Both conserved end residues are trimmed from each CDR3.

j_gene | v_gene | CDR3aa
TRBJ2-7 | TRBV4-2 | ASSQAGAFTYEQY
TRBJ1-1 | TRBV28 | ASSSGEGTEAF
TRBJ1-1 | TRBV7-2 | ASSLDRNTEAF
TRBJ1-5 | TRBV7-6 | ASSLEPGDQPQH
TRBJ2-7 | TRBV28 | ASSLRGAGGLYEQY
TRBJ1-1 | TRBV28 | ASSGPMNTEAF
TRBJ2-7 | TRBV5-5 | ASSLASGASSYEQY
TRBJ2-1 | TRBV7-9 | ASSSPSANEQF
TRBJ2-7 | TRBV9 | ASSAVPMKEQY
TRBJ1-1 | TRBV9 | ASSVVTGRPEAF
TRBJ1-6 | TRBV19 | ASSPRTAGDSPLH
TRBJ1-1 | TRBV6-1 | ASSETGGVSEAF
TRBJ1-5 | TRBV6-1 | ASSELGGYSNQPQH
TRBJ1-5 | TRBV5-6 | ASSPSGQGPQPQH
TRBJ2-7 | TRBV10-2 | ASSTGQGDHFIY
TRBJ2-2 | TRBV5-4 | ATSVGLADTGELF
TRBJ1-2 | TRBV28 | ASSLRNGGGARGYT
TRBJ2-7 | TRBV15 | ATSRVRYSEQY
TRBJ1-1 | TRBV18 | ASKGGLNTEAF
TRBJ2-6 | TRBV19 | ASSRAQGIGSGANVLT
TRBJ1-4 | TRBV5-1 | ASSGTGANEKLF
TRBJ1-2 | TRBV6-6 | ASRQNGYT
TRBJ2-7 | TRBV6-5 | ASSYSGQGYEQY
TRBJ1-1 | TRBV5-6 | ASSYYFPGRTEAF
TRBJ1-2 | TRBV5-8 | ASSSPQGVLGYT
TRBJ2-2 | TRBV28 | ASSLPAANTGELF
TRBJ2-1 | TRBV19 | ASSIYSGRYNEQF
TRBJ1-2 | TRBV12-2 | ASLPRWGSGYT
TRBJ1-1 | TRBV4-3 | ASSRYDRLNTEAF
TRBJ1-4 | TRBV5-4 | ASSLRTGEDEKLF
TRBJ2-5 | TRBV2 | ASTLVAGMETQY
TRBJ1-2 | TRBV18 | ASSQGQGIYGYT
TRBJ1-2 | TRBV7-2 | ASSPDRDTGYT
TRBJ2-6 | TRBV5-1 | ASSLDGWASVLT
TRBJ2-7 | TRBV5-1 | ASSLVQGGEQY
TRBJ1-4 | TRBV6-5 | ASSYGGAANEKLF
TRBJ2-4 | TRBV12-3/TRBV12-4 | ASSTRQGVIQY
TRBJ2-1 | TRBV9 | ASSQPGTGYNEQF
TRBJ2-1 | TRBV30 | AWSASGGNNEQF
TRBJ1-5 | TRBV7-8 | ASSLASGPGYNQPQH
TRBJ2-4 | TRBV7-2 | ASSSQLAKNIQY
TRBJ1-5 | TRBV6-1 | ASSGAGGQRGSNQPQH
TRBJ1-1 | TRBV14 | ASSLKGREDTEAF
TRBJ2-2 | TRBV6-4 | ASSDSRLGAGELF
TRBJ1-5 | TRBV6-2/TRBV6-3 | ASSNDRASNQPQH
TRBJ1-3 | TRBV27 | ASSPTRTGGLNTIY
TRBJ1-1 | TRBV7-9 | ASSLEGIGTEAF
TRBJ2-1 | TRBV11-3 | ASNPGGFGKQF
TRBJ2-7 | TRBV6-5 | ASSYIRTSGRDEQY
TRBJ2-7 | TRBV27 | ASSFIGTLYEQY
TRBJ2-6 | TRBV3-1/TRBV3-2 | ASSPTGYSGANVLT
TRBJ2-3 | TRBV27 | ASSNGVTDTQY
TRBJ2-1 | TRBV15 | ATSRDGGAGSLAGYNEQF
TRBJ1-1 | TRBV7-2 | ASSLPGLLNTEAF
TRBJ1-1 | TRBV5-5 | ASSLAGFNTEAF
TRBJ2-3 | TRBV7-9 | ASSLELHTDTQY
TRBJ2-1 | TRBV6-2/TRBV6-3 | ASSWGGGIQGNEQF
TRBJ2-7 | TRBV3-1/TRBV3-2 | ASSSPTSALYEQY
TRBJ2-7 | TRBV5-4 | ASSLAYRQGYEQY
TRBJ2-3 | TRBV7-9 | ASSSGQGGTDTQY